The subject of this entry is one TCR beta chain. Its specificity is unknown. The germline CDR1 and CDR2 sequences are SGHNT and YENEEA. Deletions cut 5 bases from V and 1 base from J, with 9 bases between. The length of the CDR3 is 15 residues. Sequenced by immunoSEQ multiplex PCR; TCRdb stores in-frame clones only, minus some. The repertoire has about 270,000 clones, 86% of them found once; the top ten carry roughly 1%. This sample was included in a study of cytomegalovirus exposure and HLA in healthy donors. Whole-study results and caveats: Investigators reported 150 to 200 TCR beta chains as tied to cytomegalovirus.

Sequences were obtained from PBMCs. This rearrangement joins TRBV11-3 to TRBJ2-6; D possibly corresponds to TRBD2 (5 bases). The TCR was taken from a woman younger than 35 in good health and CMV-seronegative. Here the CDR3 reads CASSHERSGANVLTF. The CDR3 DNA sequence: TGTGCCAGCAGCCACGAGCGGTCTGGGGCCAACGTCCTGACTTTC.